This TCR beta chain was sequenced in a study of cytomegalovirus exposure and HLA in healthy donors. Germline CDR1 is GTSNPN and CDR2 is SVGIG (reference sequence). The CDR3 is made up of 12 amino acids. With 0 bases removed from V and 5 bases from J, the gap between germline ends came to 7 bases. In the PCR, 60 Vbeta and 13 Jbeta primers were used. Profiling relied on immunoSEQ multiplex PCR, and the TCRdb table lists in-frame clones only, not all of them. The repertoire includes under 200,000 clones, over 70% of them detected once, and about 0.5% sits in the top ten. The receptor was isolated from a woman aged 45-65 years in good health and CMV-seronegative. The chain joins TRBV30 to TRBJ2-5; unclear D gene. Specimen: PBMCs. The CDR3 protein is CAWSVRSETQYF. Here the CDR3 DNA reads TGTGCCTGGAGTGTCCGGTCGGAGACCCAGTACTTC.